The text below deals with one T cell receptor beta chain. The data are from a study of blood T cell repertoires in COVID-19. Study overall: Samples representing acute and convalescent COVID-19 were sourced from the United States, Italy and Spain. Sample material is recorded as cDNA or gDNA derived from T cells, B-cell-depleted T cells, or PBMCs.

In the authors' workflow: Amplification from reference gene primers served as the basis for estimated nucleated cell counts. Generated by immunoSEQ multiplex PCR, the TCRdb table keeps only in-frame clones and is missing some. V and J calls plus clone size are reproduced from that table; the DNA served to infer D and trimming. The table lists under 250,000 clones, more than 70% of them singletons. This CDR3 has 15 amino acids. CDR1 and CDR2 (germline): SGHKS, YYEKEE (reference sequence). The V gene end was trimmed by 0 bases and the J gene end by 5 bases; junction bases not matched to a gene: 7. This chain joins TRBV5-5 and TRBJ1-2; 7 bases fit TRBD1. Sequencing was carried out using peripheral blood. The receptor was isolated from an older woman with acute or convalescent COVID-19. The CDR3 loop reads CASSLEGGLLYGYTF. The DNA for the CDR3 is TGTGCCAGCAGCTTGGAAGGGGGCTTACTTTATGGCTACACCTTC.